The 8 T cell receptor beta chains below were found in one sample sequenced in a study of regulatory dendritic cells for organ transplantation. Their antigens remain unidentified. CFSE-labeled sorted T cells met regulatory or mature dendritic cells for 5 to 6 days. Assay: immunoSEQ multiplex PCR; the TCRdb copy retains only in-frame clones and omits some. The sample has more than 9,500 clones, about 90% seen once. Sequenced material: naive CD8+ T cells from blood cultured with dendritic cells. Sample subset: CD45RA+ naive T cells. The receptors originated from a human donor in good health.

The table lists this clone with a count of one. The chain joins TRBV27 to TRBJ2-1; either TRBD1 or TRBD2 may supply D (5 bases each). The ends were cut back, 6 bases at V and 4 bases at J, with 16 bases in the middle. From germline, CDR1 is MNHEY and CDR2 SMNVEV (reference sequence). CDR3 length equals 15 residues. The CDR3 nucleotides read TGTGCCAGCAGAGAGGGACCCTTATCATACAATGAGCAGTTCTTC. Its translation is CASREGPLSYNEQFF.

This sequence joins TRBV6-1 and TRBJ2-1; 10 positions match TRBD1. This CDR3 has 14 amino acids. Germline trimming cut 8 bases from V and 5 bases from J; bases unmatched to any gene: 6. Germline CDR1 MNHNS, CDR2 SASEGT. The CDR3 region is CASVTGTGDNEQFF. CDR3 in DNA: TGTGCCAGCGTAACCGGGACAGGGGACAATGAGCAGTTCTTC.

The J gene is TRBJ2-3, the V gene TRBV4-3; 9 bases map to TRBD2. The germline gives CDR1 LGHNA, CDR2 YSLEER. Trimming took 1 base from V and 14 from J; bases not matched to a gene: 10. CDR3 size: 14 residues. CDR3 sequence reads: CASSQGIAGENLYF. CDR3 DNA: TGCGCCAGCAGCCAAGGAATAGCGGGAGAAAACCTGTATTTT.

J is TRBJ1-2 and V is TRBV5-4; no clear D gene. Per the germline V gene, CDR1 is SGHNT and CDR2 is YYREEE (reference sequence). Deletions cut 0 bases from V and 4 bases from J, with 7 bases between. The CDR3 loop spans 13 amino acids. The CDR3 bases are TGTGCCAGCAGCTTGGGCTGGGGCTATGGCTACACCTTC. Protein product: CASSLGWGYGYTF.

The chain is built from TRBV6-4 and TRBJ2-1, with D possibly matching TRBD1 (6 bases). V lost 2 bases and J 0 bases, leaving 20 bases between the germline ends. CDR1 and CDR2 from the germline V gene are MRHNA and SNTAGT. The CDR3 covers 19 residues. The DNA for the CDR3 is TGTGCCAGCAGTGACCGTCCTAACCTTCAGGGGACCTCCTACAATGAGCAGTTCTTC. Translation: CASSDRPNLQGTSYNEQFF.

V and J are TRBV27 and TRBJ1-2, with a possible D match to TRBD1 (6 bases). Looked up from germline, CDR1 is MNHEY and CDR2 is SMNVEV (reference sequence). V was shortened by 1 base and J by 8 bases, with 14 bases between the two germline ends. The CDR3 sequence is 14 residues long. The CDR3 is CASSLWGGLGGYTF. In nucleotides, the CDR3 is TGTGCCAGCAGTTTATGGGGGGGGCTGGGAGGCTACACCTTC.

Written as DNA, the CDR3 is TGCGCCAGCAGCCAAGATTACAGACAGGGGGCCCGTGGCTACACCTTC. It yields the protein CASSQDYRQGARGYTF. V gene TRBV4-3 combines with J gene TRBJ1-2, with TRBD1 matching over 10 bases. The V and J ends lost 0 bases and 7 bases, in that order; junction bases with no gene match: 8. The CDR3 is 16 amino acids. Germline values: CDR1 LGHNA, CDR2 YSLEER.

V usage is TRBV11-1 and J usage is TRBJ2-5, with 8 bases identical to TRBD1. V lost 1 base and J lost 3; bases outside the gene matches: 7. The CDR3 covers 16 residues. Germline V gives CDR1 SGHAT, CDR2 FQDESV (reference sequence). CDR3 coding DNA: TGTGCCAGCAGCTTAGAAGGACAGGGATGGAAAGAGACCCAGTACTTC. Protein product: CASSLEGQGWKETQYF. The full variable domain, completed using reference TRBV11-1 and TRBJ2-5, is EAEVAQSPRYKITEKSQAVAFWCDPISGHATLYWYRQILGQGPELLVQFQDESVVDDSQLPKDRFSAERLKGVDSTLKIQPAELGDSAMYLCASSLEGQGWKETQYFGPGTRLLVL.